A single sample gave rise to the 21 T cell receptor beta chains below, sequenced in a study of tumor and adjacent non-tumor tissue in lung cancer. Three rounds of nested PCR, following a modified ARM-PCR protocol, produced the TCRbeta library. TCRdb re-derived calls from the multiplex PCR reads in MiXCR, one entry per CDR3 protein. The table lists some 120,000 distinct CDR3 sequences, 60% to 70% of them singletons, with 10% to 15% in the top ten. No cell sorting was done before RNA was extracted from the tissue. The sample taken for sequencing was lung tumor tissue. These receptors all stem from a man in his thirties or forties with non-small cell lung cancer.

A word on this clonotype: The junction shows a germline mismatch at one end, possibly a read error. The CDR3 sequence: CASGFSGYEEFF. The DNA of the CDR3 is TGCGCCAGCGGCTTCTCAGGGTATGAGGAGTTCTTC. This chain joins TRBV5-1 and TRBJ2-1; possible D gene TRBD1, 5 bases. Germline V gene data show CDR1 as SGHRS and CDR2 as YFSETQ. This CDR3 has 12 residues.

Comments on this clonotype: Since a much larger clone is just one base distant, this may be a read error. The genes are TRBV20-1 and TRBJ1-1; 9 positions agree with TRBD1. The CDR3 length is 13 residues. CDR1 and CDR2 (germline): DFQATT, SNEGSKA (reference sequence). CDR3 sequence: CSARDSGTGISLF. The CDR3 DNA reads TGCAGTGCTAGAGACTCCGGGACAGGGATATCTCTCTTT.

In regard to this clonotype: One junction end disagrees with the germline gene, perhaps due to a read error. V and J are TRBV11-2 and TRBJ2-7, with TRBD2 identical over 9 bases. Germline V gene lookup returns CDR1 SGHAT and CDR2 FQNNGV. The CDR3 consists of 15 residues. CDR3 in DNA: TGTTCCAGCAGCCCGGGGACGACTAGCGGTTACGATCAGTACTTC. It translates to CSSSPGTTSGYDQYF.

This clonotype has at least ten counts. CDR3 sequence: CSVTTNNEKLFF. In DNA, the CDR3 is TGCAGCGTTACGACCAATAATGAAAAACTGTTTTTT. The chain uses TRBV29-1 and TRBJ1-4; D gene ambiguous. The CDR3 sequence is 12 residues long. V lost 5 bases to trimming and J lost 4 bases, with 8 bases between them. Germline values: CDR1 SQVTM, CDR2 ANQGSEA.

The chain couples TRBV10-1 to TRBJ2-7; D may be TRBD2 (5 bases). Germline V gives CDR1 WNHNN, CDR2 SYGVQD (reference sequence). The CDR3 extends over 14 amino acids. Between the trimmed V and J ends, which lost 10 bases and 5 bases, there was a span of 21 bases. The CDR3 region has the DNA TGCGCCACCTCCATCGGAGGCCAGAGGAACGAGCAGTACTTC. Protein product: CATSIGGQRNEQYF.

The rearrangement links TRBV19 to TRBJ2-1, with a weak D call TRBD1 (5 bases). Germline V lookup: CDR1 LNHDA, CDR2 SQIVND (reference sequence). With 4 bases removed from V and 0 bases from J, the gap between germline ends came to 10 bases. CDR3 length: 15 amino acids. The DNA of the CDR3 is TGTGCCAGTAGTACCACAGGTAGCTCCTACAATGAGCAGTTCTTC. It codes for CASSTTGSSYNEQFF.

The table lists this clonotype with a few counts. Possible read error: a much larger clone is one base away. The chain combines TRBV10-3 with TRBJ2-7; maybe TRBD2 (7 bases). Germline-derived CDR1 and CDR2 are ENHRY and SYGVKD. The CDR3 totals 12 residues. The CDR3 DNA reads as TGTGCCGTGGGGGGGCGTTTCTACGATCAGTACTTC. Protein sequence: CAVGGRFYDQYF.

Turning to this clonotype: A much larger clonotype is one base distant, so this may be a read error. V is TRBV20-1 and J is TRBJ2-1; D is possibly TRBD2 (7 bases). The germline V gene has CDR1 DFQATT and CDR2 SNEGSKA (reference sequence). This CDR3 is built from 13 residues. In nucleotides, the CDR3 is TGCGGGGCTGGGGGGGCCAGGTACAATGAGCAGTTCTTC. Its translation: CGAGGARYNEQFF.

A note on this clonotype: The junction departs from germline at one end; a sequencing error may be responsible. V and J are TRBV12-3 or TRBV12-4 and TRBJ1-5; 7 bases match TRBD1. This CDR3 spans 15 amino acids. In DNA form, the CDR3 reads TGTGCCAGCAGTTTAAACAGGGGAGGGCATCAGCCCCATCATTTT. This encodes CASSLNRGGHQPHHF.

In the case of this clonotype: Just one base apart from a much larger clone, this may be a read error. This chain connects TRBV6-1 to TRBJ2-6; no clear D gene. Germline values: CDR1 MNHNS, CDR2 SASEGT. This CDR3 has 15 residues. The CDR3 DNA follows: TGTGCCAGCAGTGAAGAAGGGTCTGGGGTCAACGTCCTGACTTTC. Its translation: CASSEEGSGVNVLTF.

With regard to this clonotype: One end of the junction does not line up with germline, which may come from a read error. The J gene is TRBJ2-7, the V gene TRBV10-3, with 14 bases fitting TRBD2. CDR3 length: 17 residues. Germline lookup yields CDR1 ENHRY and CDR2 SYGVKD. The CDR3 bases are TGTGCCATCGGTGAGTCGGCGGGACTAGCGGGGGACTACGAGCAATACTTT. This translates into CAIGESAGLAGDYEQYF.

Notes on this clonotype: A read error may explain this, as a much larger clone is one base away. The genes are TRBV4-3 and TRBJ1-3, with no clear D. This CDR3 comprises 17 residues. Germline V CDR1 and CDR2: LGHNA, YSLEER. The CDR3 DNA sequence: TGCGCCGGCAGCCAAGATATCGGGCCTAGCTCTGGAAACACCATATATTTT. It encodes CAGSQDIGPSSGNTIYF.

Turning to this clonotype: With a much larger clone just one base away, this may be a read error. This chain uses TRBV12-3 or TRBV12-4 with TRBJ1-6; D not resolved. The CDR3 covers 13 residues. The CDR3 spells CASSNNVGSSLHF. The CDR3, as DNA: TGTGCCAGCAGCAACAACGTAGGTTCATCCCTCCACTTT.

In regard to this clonotype: Given a much more abundant clone one base away, this may be a read error. The CDR3 region is CASSRGDRGWDTEAVF. In nucleotides, the CDR3 is TGTGCCAGCAGCCGAGGCGACAGGGGATGGGACACTGAAGCTGTCTTT. The chain is built from TRBV4-2 and TRBJ1-1; 8 nucleotides align to TRBD1. There are 16 residues in the CDR3. Germline V gives CDR1 LGHNA, CDR2 YNFKEQ.

This clonotype was found many times. The rearrangement joins TRBV6-6 to TRBJ2-5, with 9 positions matching TRBD2. The CDR3 has 15 residues. Germline V lookup: CDR1 MNHNY, CDR2 SVGAGI (reference sequence). Trimming at V came to 6 bases and at J to 3 bases, leaving 8 bases not matched to a gene. The DNA for the CDR3 is TGTGCCAGCAGCCCGACTAGCGGACATAAAGAGACCCAGTACTTC. This gives the protein CASSPTSGHKETQYF.

This clonotype appeared many times. The chain couples TRBV29-1 to TRBJ1-4; no definite D call. CDR1 is SQVTM and CDR2 is ANQGSEA in the germline V gene. Trimming removed 1 base at V and 7 bases at J, with 16 bases between. The CDR3 loop spans 15 amino acids. The CDR3 sequence: CSVEVTEDSGEKLFF. The CDR3 bases are TGCAGCGTTGAAGTTACCGAGGATTCTGGTGAAAAACTGTTTTTT.

On this clonotype itself: At one of its ends the junction is not consistent with the germline gene, which may arise from a read error. The V call is TRBV12-3 or TRBV12-4, the J call TRBJ2-2; D might be TRBD1 or TRBD2, each matching 6 bases. This CDR3 is built from 14 residues. CDR3 DNA sequence: TGTGCCAGCAGGCGGGAAGGGGACACCGGGGAGCTCTCTTTT. Translating it yields CASRREGDTGELSF.

This sequence joins TRBV11-2 and TRBJ1-4; no definite D call. Germline V gene lookup returns CDR1 SGHAT and CDR2 FQNNGV. The CDR3 extends over 15 amino acids. This CDR3 is CVSSRDGATNEKLFF. In nucleotides, the CDR3 is TGTGTTAGCAGCCGTGACGGCGCAACTAATGAAAAACTGTTTTTT.

As regards this clonotype: It is likely a read error, because the conserved phenylalanine at the end of the CDR3 is missing. This chain joins TRBV7-9 and TRBJ2-7; D gene unclear. The germline V and J ends were trimmed by 2 bases and 6 bases, with 11 bases remaining between them. The CDR3 spans 13 residues. Germline V lookup: CDR1 SEHNR, CDR2 FQNEAQ (reference sequence). CDR3 bases: TGTGCCAGCAGCTTATCACTGGGAACCGAGCAGTACTTA. Amino acids: CASSLSLGTEQYL.

Details on this clonotype: At one end, the junction sequence differs from germline, possibly due to a read error. The CDR3 bases are TGTGCCAGTAGTTGGAGCCCAGGGTCTGGGGCCAACGTCCTGACTTTC. It specifies CASSWSPGSGANVLTF. V is TRBV6-5 and J is TRBJ2-6; TRBD1 is a possible D gene (5 bases). The V gene's germline CDR1 is MNHEY and CDR2 SVGAGI. This CDR3 spans 16 amino acids.

With respect to this clonotype: In this CDR3 the conserved last residue, phenylalanine or tryptophan, is missing, so a read error is likely. It is unclear where the CDR3 begins or ends on the DNA, so no DNA is shown, and the CDR3 is as TCRdb lists it. This sequence joins TRBV4-1 and TRBJ2-7; the table names TRBD1, a call not compared with the DNA. The germline V gene has CDR1 MGHRA and CDR2 YSYEKL. The CDR3 spans 16 amino acids, including both terminal residues. The CDR3 loop reads CASSQEATGGTYEQYL.